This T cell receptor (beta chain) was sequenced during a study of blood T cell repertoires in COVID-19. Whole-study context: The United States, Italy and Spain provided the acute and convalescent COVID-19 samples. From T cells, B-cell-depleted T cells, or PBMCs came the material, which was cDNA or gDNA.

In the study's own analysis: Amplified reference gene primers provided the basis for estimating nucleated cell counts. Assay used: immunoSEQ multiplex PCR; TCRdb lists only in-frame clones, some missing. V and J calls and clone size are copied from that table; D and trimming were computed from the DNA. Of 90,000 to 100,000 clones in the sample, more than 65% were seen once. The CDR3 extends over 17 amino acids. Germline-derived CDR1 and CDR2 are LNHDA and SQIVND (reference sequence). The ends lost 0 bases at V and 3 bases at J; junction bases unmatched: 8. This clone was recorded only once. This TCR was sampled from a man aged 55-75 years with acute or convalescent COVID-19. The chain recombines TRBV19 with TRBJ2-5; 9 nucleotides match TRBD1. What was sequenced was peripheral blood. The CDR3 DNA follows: TGTGCCAGTAGTATAGACCCAAGCCGGGACAGGGAAGAGACCCAGTACTTC. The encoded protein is CASSIDPSRDREETQYF.